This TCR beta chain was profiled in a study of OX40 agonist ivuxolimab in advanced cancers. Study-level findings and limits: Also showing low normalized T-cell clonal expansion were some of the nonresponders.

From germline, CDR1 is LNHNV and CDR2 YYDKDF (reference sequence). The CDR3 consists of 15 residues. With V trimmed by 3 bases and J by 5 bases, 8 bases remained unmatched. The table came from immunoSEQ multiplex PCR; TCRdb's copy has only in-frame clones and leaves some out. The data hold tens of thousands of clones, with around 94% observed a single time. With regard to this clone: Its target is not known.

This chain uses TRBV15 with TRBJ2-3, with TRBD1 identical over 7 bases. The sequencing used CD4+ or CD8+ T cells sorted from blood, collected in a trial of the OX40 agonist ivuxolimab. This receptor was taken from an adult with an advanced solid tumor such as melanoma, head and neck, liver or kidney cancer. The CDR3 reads CATSSYRGGGDTQYF. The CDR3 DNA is TGTGCCACCAGCAGTTACAGGGGTGGGGGAGATACGCAGTATTTT.